The following is a T cell receptor (beta chain) sequence with its context. Its binding antigen is unknown. Base quality data are lacking; no much larger clone is found one base away. The germline V gene (reference sequence) sets CDR1 to SSHAT and CDR2 to FNYEAQ. The CDR3 runs 15 residues from the cysteine to the phenylalanine. The sequence is cut down to CDR3 DNA, 45 bases in frame from base 1. V drops 5 bases and J drops 5 bases, leaving 16 bases in between. Reads for this sample came from an Illumina HiSeq 1500. TCRdb took the public reads, trimmed them with fastp at Q25, ran MiXCR for clone calling and kept in-frame beta chains. When rows share a CDR3 protein, they turn into one entry using the most common DNA and genes. Within this sample are more than 350,000 distinct CDR3 sequences, with approximately 32% of them counted one time only. The top ten hold roughly 13% of the sample. The data stem from a study of T cell repertoires in cytomegalovirus infection (dated by TCRdb to the late 2010s). For the study in its entirety: Donor HLA type was relevant to the analysis, as public TCR beta signatures indicated carriage of CMV infection together with the matching HLA type. What the research found in general, with its limitations: The ex vivo response was dominated by HLA-C-restricted CMV-specific TCR beta clonotypes, which also provided the single most frequent clonotype in two of eight donors. Cumulative frequency of public TCR beta family members discriminated carriers of CMV infection plus the relevant HLA type in this cohort and an independent approximately 350-donor cohort.

The sequence is built from TRBV7-7 and TRBJ2-1, and TRBD1 may be the D gene, going by 6 matching bases. The receptor was isolated from a human donor in good health (CMV status not recorded). Some clones in this sample may be carry-over from other donors' samples. The sample taken for sequencing was PBMCs. The nucleotide sequence reads as follows: TGTGCCAGCAGCACCTCACAGGGCAGTCACAATGAGCAGTTCTTC. This gives the protein CASSTSQGSHNEQFF.